This T cell receptor (beta chain) appears in the sequencing data of a study of CD8 T cells in Susac syndrome. Across the whole study: Sequenced Susac syndrome patients included roughly six with clinically active disease and 8 or 9 in remission.

CD8+ and CD4+ T cells taken from blood had their TCR beta sequenced. Study-wide findings and caveats: No clonal expansion appeared among CD4+ T cells in Susac patients.

Germline V gene data show CDR1 as SGHRS and CDR2 as YFSETQ. The V and J ends lost 0 bases and 11 bases respectively, with 15 bases between them. This CDR3 is 14 amino acids long. RNA, at about 0.45 to 1 ug, was reverse transcribed with random hexamers. Amplification of TCR beta CDR3 was carried out by immunoSEQ multiplex PCR, which covered 54 Vbeta and 13 Jbeta segments. Via MiXCR, TCRdb re-called the immunoSEQ multiplex PCR reads, giving one row per CDR3 protein. This sample has approximately 190,000 distinct CDR3 sequences; roughly 90% occur once, and the top ten carry 0.087%. Remarks on this clonotype: The target antigen is unknown.

The TCR sequence derives from a human donor with Susac syndrome. Material: CD4+ T cells from PBMCs. The chain employs TRBV5-1 and TRBJ2-1; D may be TRBD2 (6 bases). CDR3 in DNA: TGCGCCAGCAGCTTGGGTCCTAGCGAGGGGAAGCAGTTCTTC. Its protein is CASSLGPSEGKQFF.